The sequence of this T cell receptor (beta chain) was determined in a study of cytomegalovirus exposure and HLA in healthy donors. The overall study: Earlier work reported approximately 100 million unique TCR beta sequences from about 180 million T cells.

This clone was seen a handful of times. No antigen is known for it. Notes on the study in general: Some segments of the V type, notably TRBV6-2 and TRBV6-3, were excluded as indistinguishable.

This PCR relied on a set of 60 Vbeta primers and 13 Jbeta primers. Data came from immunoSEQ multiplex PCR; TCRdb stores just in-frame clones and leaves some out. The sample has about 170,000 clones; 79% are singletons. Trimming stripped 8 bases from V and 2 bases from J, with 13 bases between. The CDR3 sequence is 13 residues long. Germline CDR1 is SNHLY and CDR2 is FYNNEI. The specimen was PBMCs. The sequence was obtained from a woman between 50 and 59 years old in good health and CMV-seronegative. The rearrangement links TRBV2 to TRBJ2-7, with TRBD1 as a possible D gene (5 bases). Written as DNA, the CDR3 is TGTGCCAGCCAGGGTTACCGAACCTACGAGCAGTACTTC. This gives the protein CASQGYRTYEQYF.